The 9 T cell receptor beta chains given below trace back to one sample, sequenced in a study of post-analysis software for immune sequencing data. Study-wide findings and caveats: The five TRBV segments detected at higher frequency in patients than in controls included TRBV5-6, TRBV5-1 and TRBV20-1.

Presence of unique molecular identifiers characterized the TCR beta cDNA libraries. MiXCR, run by TCRdb on the PCR reads, gives a single entry per CDR3 protein. The repertoire holds about 820,000 distinct CDR3 sequences, with approximately 50% as singletons. These TCRs' antigens remain unknown. The material sequenced was blood. All receptors come from a girl aged 5-17 years with multiple sclerosis.

This clonotype was seen more than once but under ten times. V is TRBV5-1 and J is TRBJ2-4; 7 positions match TRBD1. The end of the DNA is better explained by TRBJ2-7, so the J call may be wrong. The CDR3 length is 15 residues. Germline CDR1 reads SGHRS; CDR2 reads YFSETQ. The CDR3: CASSLGGRGFDEQYF. The CDR3 nucleotides are TGCGCCAGCAGCTTGGGAGGCAGGGGGTTCGACGAGCAGTACTTC.

The rearrangement uses TRBV29-1 and TRBJ2-7; 9 bases align to TRBD2. Per the germline V gene, CDR1 is SQVTM and CDR2 is ANQGSEA. Germline trimming cut 1 base from V and 1 base from J; bases unmatched to any gene: 5. The CDR3 extends over 15 amino acids. The CDR3 loop is CSVEAVREGSYEQYF. CDR3 bases: TGCAGCGTTGAAGCGGTGCGGGAGGGTTCCTACGAGCAGTACTTC.

This clonotype has a single count. The J gene is TRBJ1-5, the V gene TRBV15, with a weak D call TRBD1 (5 bases). Germline lookup yields CDR1 LNHNV and CDR2 YYDKDF (reference sequence). The V gene lost 3 bases and the J gene lost 6 bases, with 12 bases spanning the gap. The CDR3 runs 14 residues. CDR3 sequence: CATSSFGAGQPQHF. The DNA of the CDR3 is TGTGCCACCAGCAGCTTCGGGGCTGGTCAGCCCCAGCATTTT.

This clonotype came up a few times. This rearrangement joins TRBV5-6 to TRBJ2-3, with D perhaps matching TRBD1 or TRBD2 (5 bases each). The germline V gene encodes CDR1 SGHDT and CDR2 YYEEEE. Between the trimmed V and J ends, which lost 4 bases and 1 base, there was a span of 7 bases. CDR3 length: 13 amino acids. The CDR3 here is CASSRDRTDTQYF. CDR3 coding DNA: TGTGCCAGCAGCCGGGACCGCACAGATACGCAGTATTTT. Using reference TRBV5-6 and TRBJ2-3 for the parts outside the CDR3, the full variable domain is DAGVTQSPTHLIKTRGQQVTLRCSPKSGHDTVSWYQQALGQGPQFIFQYYEEEERQRGNFPDRFSGHQFPNYSSELNVNALLLGDSALYLCASSRDRTDTQYFGPGTRLTVL.

This clonotype came up a few times. The chain joins TRBV12-3 or TRBV12-4 to TRBJ2-7, with TRBD2 matching 7 bases. V lost 6 bases to trimming and J lost 0 bases; unmatched junction nucleotides: 5. This CDR3 contains 14 residues. CDR3 in amino acids: CASSQSGISYEQYF. The CDR3 nucleotides are TGTGCCAGCAGCCAGAGCGGGATCTCCTACGAGCAGTACTTC.

The chain employs TRBV29-1 and TRBJ1-2, with D possibly being TRBD1 (5 bases). The CDR3 is 11 residues long. CDR1 and CDR2 from the germline V gene are SQVTM and ANQGSEA. Trimming took off 3 bases at V and 4 bases at J, with 6 bases between the two ends. The CDR3: CSVETAYGYTF. CDR3 DNA: TGCAGCGTTGAGACAGCCTATGGCTACACCTTC.

The rearrangement links TRBV11-2 to TRBJ1-1, with 12 positions matching TRBD1. V gave up 1 base and J gave up 4 bases; unmatched junction bases: 4. Per germline, CDR1 SGHAT and CDR2 FQNNGV. The CDR3 has 16 amino acids. As DNA, the CDR3 is TGTGCCAGCAGCTTAGGGGGACAGGGGGCGTTCACTGAAGCTTTCTTT. Protein sequence: CASSLGGQGAFTEAFF.

This clonotype has just a few counts. The rearrangement links TRBV13 to TRBJ2-7; possibly TRBD1 for D (5 bases). This CDR3 comprises 13 residues. CDR1 is PRHDT, CDR2 FYEKMQ, per germline (reference sequence). Trimming stripped 1 base from V and 6 bases from J, with 10 bases between. The CDR3 DNA sequence: TGTGCCAGCAGCTTAGAACAGGAAGGCGAGCAGTACTTC. Amino acids: CASSLEQEGEQYF.

This clonotype has more than one count but fewer than ten. The rearrangement uses TRBV7-2 and TRBJ2-3, with D tentatively TRBD2 (7 bases). Germline V gives CDR1 SGHTA, CDR2 FQGNSA. The V and J ends lost 5 bases and 0 bases respectively, with 18 bases between them. The CDR3 consists of 17 residues. In DNA form, the CDR3 reads TGTGCCAGCAGCCGAAGGGGGGGATCTTCGAGCACAGATACGCAGTATTTT. Translating it yields CASSRRGGSSSTDTQYF.